This T cell receptor beta chain was identified during a study of identical twins. Overall study findings and caveats: Out-of-frame alpha sequences common to twins exhibited a surplus of low generation probability.

A universal primer site was added by template switching, and unique molecular identifiers were carried by the cDNA. One entry per CDR3 protein, called by TCRdb with MiXCR from the 5' RACE reads. Of hundreds of thousands of distinct CDR3 sequences in the sample, nearly 9.5% are singletons; the top ten hold 6% to 8.5%. This clonotype appeared many times. Its target is not known. Only healthy Caucasians were included as donors. V lost 1 base to trimming and J lost 5 bases, with 14 bases between them. From germline, CDR1 is DFQATT and CDR2 SNEGSKA (reference sequence). This CDR3 region has 14 residues. These sequences were also reported in another study, on yellow fever vaccine responses in identical twins.

The sequence was obtained from a woman aged 18 to 35 in good health. Sequencing input: CD8+ T cells sorted from blood. This sequence joins TRBV20-1 and TRBJ2-5; D tentatively reads TRBD1 or TRBD2 (6 bases each). The CDR3 nucleotides are TGCAGTGCTAGAGGGGGGGCAGGATCGGAGACCCAGTACTTC. This encodes CSARGGAGSETQYF.